This TCR beta chain comes out of a study of cytomegalovirus exposure and HLA in healthy donors. The V and J ends lost 5 bases and 5 bases, in that order; junction bases with no gene match: 13. Germline values: CDR1 MNHEY, CDR2 SMNVEV (reference sequence). The CDR3 extends over 16 amino acids. Study findings and constraints: From TCR beta sequences, most subjects' HLA-A and HLA-B alleles were reportedly predicted accurately.

Researchers ran the PCR with 60 Vbeta and 13 Jbeta primers. Sequencing was performed with immunoSEQ multiplex PCR; in TCRdb, only in-frame clones are kept and a portion is missing. The data show 150,000 to 200,000 clones, around 80% seen once. Regarding this clone: Its antigen is undetermined.

The rearrangement joins TRBV27 to TRBJ2-3; 7 nucleotides agree with TRBD2. This TCR came from a man aged 35 to 55 in good health and CMV-seronegative. The sequenced sample was PBMCs. CDR3 region: CASSPLSGVVEDTQYF. The CDR3 nucleotides are TGTGCCAGCAGTCCGCTGAGCGGGGTGGTGGAAGATACGCAGTATTTT.